The 5 T cell receptor beta chains reported below all come from one sample, sequenced in a study of regulatory T cells in long-lasting Graves disease. This sample's time point: newly diagnosed GD, antithyroid drugs for less than 3 months. TCR sequences were obtained from RNA taken from PBMCs. Assembly of TCR beta libraries relied on iRepertoire HTBI primers together with Arm-PCR of CDR3 regions. In TCRdb, the multiplex PCR reads were re-called with MiXCR into one record per CDR3 protein. The sample holds about 540,000 distinct CDR3 sequences; approximately 15% are singletons and the top ten take over 7.5%. In addition, the sample was reused for a study of T cells in Graves' hyperthyroidism and ophthalmopathy.

Source: peripheral blood mononuclear cells (PBMCs), taken at new diagnosis, from a patient treated with antithyroid drugs. These receptors all come from a man aged 25-45 years with Graves disease.

This clonotype was recorded at least ten times. The V and J genes are TRBV10-2 and TRBJ2-7; maybe TRBD2 (6 bases). Germline V gives CDR1 WSHSY, CDR2 SAAADI. CDR3 size: 16 residues. Trimming took off 3 bases at V and 0 bases at J, with 15 bases between the two ends. The CDR3 DNA reads TGCGCCAGCAGTGACCCTACGGACTATCCCTCCTACGAGCAGTACTTC. Encoded protein: CASSDPTDYPSYEQYF.

At least ten counts were recorded for this clonotype. V and J are TRBV6-1 and TRBJ1-2, with 7 bases lining up with TRBD1. V trimming: 4 bases; J trimming: 5 bases; junction bases outside the gene matches: 4. The CDR3 covers 13 residues. The germline V gene has CDR1 MNHNS and CDR2 SASEGT. Here the CDR3 reads CASSGPTGYGYTF. CDR3 bases: TGTGCCAGCAGTGGGCCGACAGGGTATGGCTACACCTTC.

The sample holds many counts of this clonotype. The rearrangement links TRBV12-3 or TRBV12-4 to TRBJ1-2, with a tentative D call TRBD1 (5 bases). V lost 6 bases and J lost 4, with 9 bases in between. CDR3 length: 12 residues. CDR3 nucleotide sequence: TGTGCCAGCAGCCAGGGAATCTATGGCTACACCTTC. Its protein is CASSQGIYGYTF.

The chain has TRBV7-2 and TRBJ2-2; maybe TRBD2 (5 bases). Trimming stripped 5 bases from V and 2 bases from J, with 18 bases between. Germline CDR1 SGHTA, CDR2 FQGNSA. The CDR3 consists of 17 residues. CDR3 DNA: TGTGCCAGCAGCGGCGGACTTTCGGGTTTAAACACCGGGGAGCTGTTTTTT. This translates into CASSGGLSGLNTGELFF.

This clonotype appeared many times. The J gene is TRBJ2-3, the V gene TRBV29-1; a possible D gene is TRBD2 (5 bases). Germline CDR1 SQVTM, CDR2 ANQGSEA. The CDR3 runs 12 residues. Trimming took 7 bases from V and 2 from J, leaving 10 bases between them. CDR3 in amino acids: CSGAGNTDTQYF. The CDR3 coding sequence is TGCAGCGGAGCCGGGAACACAGATACGCAGTATTTT.